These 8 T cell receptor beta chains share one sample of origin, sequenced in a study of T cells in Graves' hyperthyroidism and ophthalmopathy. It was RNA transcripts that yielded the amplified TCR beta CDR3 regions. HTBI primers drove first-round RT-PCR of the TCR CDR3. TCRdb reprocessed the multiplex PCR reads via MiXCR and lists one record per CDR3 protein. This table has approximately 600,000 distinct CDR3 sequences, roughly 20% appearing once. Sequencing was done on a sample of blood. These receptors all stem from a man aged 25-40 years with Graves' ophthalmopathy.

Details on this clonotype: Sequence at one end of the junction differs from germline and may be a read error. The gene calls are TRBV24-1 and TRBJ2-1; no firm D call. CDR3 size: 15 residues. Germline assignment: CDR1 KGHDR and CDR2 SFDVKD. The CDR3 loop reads CATSDSWGSYNGQFF. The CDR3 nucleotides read TGTGCCACCAGTGATTCGTGGGGTTCCTACAATGGGCAGTTCTTC.

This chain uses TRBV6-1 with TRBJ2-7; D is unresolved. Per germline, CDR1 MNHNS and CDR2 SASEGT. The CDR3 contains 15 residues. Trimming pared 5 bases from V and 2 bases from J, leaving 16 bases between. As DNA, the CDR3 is TGTGCCAGCAGTCCCCTCACACTGCTACCCTACGAGCAGTACTTC. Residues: CASSPLTLLPYEQYF.

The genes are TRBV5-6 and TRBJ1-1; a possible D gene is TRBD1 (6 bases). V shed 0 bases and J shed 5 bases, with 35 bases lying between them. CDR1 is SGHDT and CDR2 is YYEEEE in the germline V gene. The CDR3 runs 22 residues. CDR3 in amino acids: CASSLGQLGMVSGATWGTEAFF. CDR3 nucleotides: TGTGCCAGCAGCTTGGGACAGCTTGGGATGGTGTCAGGGGCAACCTGGGGTACTGAAGCTTTCTTT.

The CDR3 here is CASSEWATYEQYF. CDR3 sequence (DNA): TGTGCCAGCAGTGAATGGGCCACCTACGAGCAGTACTTC. The chain links TRBV6-1 to TRBJ2-7; D unclear. Germline V gene lookup returns CDR1 MNHNS and CDR2 SASEGT. Trimming took off 2 bases at V and 2 bases at J, with 7 bases between the two ends. The CDR3 contains 13 residues.

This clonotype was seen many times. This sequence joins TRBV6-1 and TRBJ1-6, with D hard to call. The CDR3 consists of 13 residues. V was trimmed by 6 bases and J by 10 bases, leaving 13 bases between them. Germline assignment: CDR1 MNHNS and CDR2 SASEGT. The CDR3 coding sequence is TGTGCCAGCAGCCAGCCAGGTCTCTCACCCCTCCACTTT. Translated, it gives CASSQPGLSPLHF.

This CDR3 is CASSPQGQGIYEQYF. As DNA, the CDR3 is TGTGCCAGCTCCCCCCAGGGACAGGGGATCTACGAGCAGTACTTC. The chain is built from TRBV6-1 and TRBJ2-7, with 10 bases that match TRBD1. The CDR3 has 15 amino acids. Germline V gene sequence: CDR1 MNHNS, CDR2 SASEGT. After removal of 8 bases from V and 3 bases from J, the junction contained 10 bases not matched to a gene.

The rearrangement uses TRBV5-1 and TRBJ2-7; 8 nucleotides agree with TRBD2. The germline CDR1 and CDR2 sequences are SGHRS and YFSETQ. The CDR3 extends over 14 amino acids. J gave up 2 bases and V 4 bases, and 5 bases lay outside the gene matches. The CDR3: CASSRAGATYEQYF. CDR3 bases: TGCGCCAGCAGCCGAGCGGGAGCCACCTACGAGCAGTACTTC.

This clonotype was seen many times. Written as DNA, the CDR3 is TGTGCCTGGAGTGTATCGGCAACCGGGGAGCTGTTTTTT. It encodes CAWSVSATGELFF. V and J are TRBV30 and TRBJ2-2; D is unclear. Germline CDR1 and CDR2: GTSNPN and SVGIG (reference sequence). The CDR3 spans 13 residues. Trimming took off 0 bases at V and 5 bases at J, with 7 bases between the two ends.